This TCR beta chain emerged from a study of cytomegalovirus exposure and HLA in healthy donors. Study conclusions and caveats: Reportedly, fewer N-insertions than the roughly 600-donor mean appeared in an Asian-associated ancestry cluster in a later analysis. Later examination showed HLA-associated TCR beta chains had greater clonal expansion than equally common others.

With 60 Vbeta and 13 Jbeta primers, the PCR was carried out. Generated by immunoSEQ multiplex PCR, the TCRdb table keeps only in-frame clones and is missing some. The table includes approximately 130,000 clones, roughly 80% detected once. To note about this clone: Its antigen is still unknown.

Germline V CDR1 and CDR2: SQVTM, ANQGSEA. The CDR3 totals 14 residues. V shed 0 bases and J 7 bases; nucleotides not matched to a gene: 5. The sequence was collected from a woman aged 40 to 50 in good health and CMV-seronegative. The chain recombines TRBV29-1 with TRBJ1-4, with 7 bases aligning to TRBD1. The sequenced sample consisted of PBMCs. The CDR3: CSVEEAGGGEKLFF. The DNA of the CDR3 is TGCAGCGTTGAAGAAGCAGGGGGAGGTGAAAAACTGTTTTTT.